This T cell receptor (beta chain) emerged from a study of T cell repertoires in cytomegalovirus infection. One entry per CDR3 protein results from TCRdb running MiXCR on the reads. The sample holds about 740,000 distinct CDR3 sequences, 30% to 35% seen once. To note about this clonotype: Its specificity is unknown.

Per the germline V gene, CDR1 is DFQATT and CDR2 is SNEGSKA (reference sequence). The CDR3 consists of 14 residues. Trimming at V came to 7 bases and at J to 4 bases, leaving 7 bases not matched to a gene. This clonotype was obtained from a human donor in good health (CMV status not recorded). Some clones in this sample may be carry-over from other donors' samples. The rearrangement joins TRBV20-1 to TRBJ2-3; 11 positions agree with TRBD2. The specimen comprised cultured PBMCs, sampled from culture after CMV antigen stimulation. CDR3 nucleotides: TGCAGTGTTGCTAGCGGGAGGCGCCCAGATACGCAGTATTTT. Translated, it gives CSVASGRRPDTQYF.